This T cell receptor beta chain derives from a study of early T cells in non-severe SARS-CoV-2 infection. The CDR3 extends over 14 amino acids. Germline V gives CDR1 MDHEN, CDR2 SYDVKM. Deletions cut 2 bases from V and 9 bases from J, with 16 bases between. TCRdb fed the 5' RACE reads into MiXCR, producing one record per CDR3 protein. The sample comprises more than 65,000 distinct CDR3 sequences, 9% to 15% of which are singletons, and 3.5% to 5% rests with the top ten. The clonotype was recovered from an adult who was a healthcare worker with PCR-confirmed SARS-CoV-2 infection or an uninfected control (not recorded which). Sequenced material: whole blood. This sequence joins TRBV28 and TRBJ1-1; D is ambiguous. The CDR3 loop reads CASSLILTNPKAFF. CDR3 DNA: TGTGCCAGCAGTTTAATTTTGACTAATCCAAAAGCTTTCTTT.